A selection of T cell receptor beta chains follows, all from one sample in a study of cytomegalovirus exposure and HLA in healthy donors. Libraries were prepared by immunoSEQ multiplex PCR; TCRdb keeps only in-frame clonotypes and omits some of them. The table has 100,000 to 150,000 clones, around 77% seen once. What was sequenced was PBMCs. The source is a woman aged 60 to 75 in good health and CMV-seronegative. CDR3s include the opening cysteine and the closing phenylalanine or tryptophan. Each record gives: CDR3 DNA, CDR3 protein, J gene, V gene, D gene. A D gene is named only where the DNA matches it firmly.

TGCGCCAGCAGCTTGGCCTGGAGGGAGAGGCAAGAGACCCAGTACTTC CASSLAWRERQETQYF TRBJ2-5 TRBV5-1 -
TGTGCCAGCAATTGGGGCGACTCACGAGGCGCTGAGCAGTTCTTC CASNWGDSRGAEQFF TRBJ2-1 TRBV2 -
TGTGCCAGCGCGGGAGACGGGAGGGGGCGCACAGATACGCAGTATTTT CASAGDGRGRTDTQYF TRBJ2-3 TRBV27 -
TGTGCCAGCAGCTCCTCGACAGGGCCCTATGGCTACACCTTC CASSSSTGPYGYTF TRBJ1-2 TRBV11-2 TRBD1
TGTGCCAGTAGTATGACCGGGACACGCTACGAGCAGTACTTC CASSMTGTRYEQYF TRBJ2-7 TRBV19 -
TGTGCCAGCAGCTTAGTACAGGGGTCTAATGAAAAACTGTTTTTT CASSLVQGSNEKLFF TRBJ1-4 TRBV7-9 TRBD1
TGTGCCAGTAGTATAGAAGGGACTAGCGGGAGGGGGGGCAATGAGCAGTTCTTC CASSIEGTSGRGGNEQFF TRBJ2-1 TRBV19 TRBD2
TGTGCCAGCAGCTTGGGGGGACTAGCGGGGGACAATGAGCAGTTCTTC CASSLGGLAGDNEQFF TRBJ2-1 TRBV5-4 TRBD2
TGCGCCAGCAGCCAGGAGACTACCACTTCTTCGAACACTGAAGCTTTCTTT CASSQETTTSSNTEAFF TRBJ1-1 TRBV4-1 -
TGCGCCAGCAGACCTTACAGGGGGAGCACCGGGGAGCTGTTTTTT CASRPYRGSTGELFF TRBJ2-2 TRBV5-1 TRBD1
TGCGCCAGCAGCCACCTGAATAGCGGGAGGGGAGCGAATGAGCAGTTCTTC CASSHLNSGRGANEQFF TRBJ2-1 TRBV5-1 TRBD2